The present entry profiles one TCR beta chain with its context. At one of its ends the junction is not consistent with the germline gene, which may arise from a read error. The authors divided CD4+ cells into CD45RA+ naive and CD45RA-negative memory subsets. TCRdb's copy holds only in-frame clones and misses some; the assay was immunoSEQ multiplex PCR. Altogether around 2.1 million clones are present, 90% to 97% being singletons, with the ten largest covering around 0.13%. The data originate from a study of shared clonotypes between healthy human individuals. The CDR3 covers 14 residues. Germline loops: CDR1 MRHNA, CDR2 SNTAGT.

This chain links TRBV6-4 with TRBJ2-3, with D perhaps matching TRBD1 (6 bases). The sample taken for sequencing was naive CD4+ T cells sorted from blood. Described subset: CD45RA+ positively selected. This sequence originates from a man in his late teens or twenties in good health. The CDR3 loop reads CASSDSIAGTSLHF. CDR3 in DNA: TGTGCCAGCAGTGACTCGATCGCAGGGACATCCCTGCATTTT.